The present T cell receptor (beta chain) was sequenced within a study of identical twins. In TCRdb, the 5' RACE reads were re-called with MiXCR into one record per CDR3 protein. The repertoire holds approximately 300,000 distinct CDR3 sequences, just under 9.5% seen once, with roughly 6.4% in the top ten. Whole-study results and caveats: Within cord blood, abundant beta clonotypes carried fewer insertions, but memory repertoires showed no such trend.

In its sample, this clonotype was seen many times. What it binds is unknown. These same data were also listed under a study on yellow fever vaccine responses in identical twins.

This TCR was sampled from a young woman in good health. Sequenced: CD8+ T cells sorted from blood.

CDR3 region: CASNNFGREGTDTQYF. DNA for the CDR3: TGTGCCAGCAACAACTTCGGGCGGGAGGGCACAGATACGCAGTATTTT. The chain joins TRBV6-1 to TRBJ2-3; 8 bases map to TRBD2. The CDR3 length is 16 residues. CDR1 is MNHNS and CDR2 is SASEGT in the germline V gene. The ends lost 7 bases at V and 1 base at J; junction bases unmatched: 10.